Only a few counts were recorded for the clone carrying this TCR beta chain. This sample was included in a study of memory CD4+ T cells and cytomegalovirus serostatus. As originally analysed: Out-of-frame sequences were removed, leaving roughly 2.1 million distinct TCRbeta sequences. This table comes from immunoSEQ multiplex PCR, and its TCRdb copy is limited to in-frame clones, with some not included. From that table come the V and J calls and clone size; the DNA was used to work out D and trimming. This table has over 60,000 clones, around 77% appearing once. Trimming stripped 6 bases from V and 3 bases from J, with 11 bases between. The CDR3 consists of 14 residues. CDR1 is LNHDA and CDR2 is SQIVND in the germline V gene (reference sequence). Single viable CD3+CD4+CD8-CD45RO+ cells were sorted as the memory CD4+ T cells.

This TCR came from an adult in good health and CMV-seronegative. Sequencing was done on a sample of memory CD4+ T cells from blood. This rearrangement joins TRBV19 to TRBJ1-4; D is ambiguous. The CDR3 DNA reads TGTGCCAGTAGGGGCAGAACTGCTAATGAAAAACTGTTTTTT. It translates to CASRGRTANEKLFF.